The 6 T cell receptor beta chains below come from one sample, sequenced in a study of CD8 T cells in ankylosing spondylitis. A single record per CDR3 protein comes from TCRdb applying MiXCR to the 5' RACE reads. The top ten clones hold around 10% of a sample with 250,000 to 400,000 distinct CDR3 sequences, roughly 10% of them seen once. The sequencing sample was made of blood, either unsorted or a sorted T cell fraction (not recorded which). These TCRs come from a female donor with ankylosing spondylitis or in good health (not recorded which).

This clonotype was detected many times. V and J are TRBV6-5 and TRBJ1-2; maybe TRBD1 (6 bases). V lost 4 bases and J lost 3, with 15 bases in between. This CDR3 has 15 residues. Germline CDR1 reads MNHEY; CDR2 reads SVGAGI. In DNA, the CDR3 is TGTGCCAGCAGTTTTGCGGACAGCGCGGACTATGGCTACACCTTC. This gives the protein CASSFADSADYGYTF.

This clonotype was seen a handful of times. The chain combines TRBV29-1 with TRBJ2-7; D possibly corresponds to TRBD1 (5 bases). The CDR3 totals 12 residues. V was trimmed by 6 bases and J by 3 bases, leaving 12 bases between them. The germline V gene has CDR1 SQVTM and CDR2 ANQGSEA. CDR3 region: CSVTGPRYEQYF. CDR3 bases: TGCAGCGTAACAGGACCGCGCTACGAGCAGTACTTC.

The chain couples TRBV7-2 to TRBJ1-1, with D perhaps TRBD1 (5 bases). Germline CDR1 is SGHTA and CDR2 is FQGNSA. There are 14 residues in the CDR3. With 8 bases removed from V and 1 base from J, the gap between germline ends came to 14 bases. The CDR3 here is CASHWGGRNTEAFF. The CDR3 DNA is TGTGCCAGCCACTGGGGGGGGAGGAACACTGAAGCTTTCTTT. Together with reference TRBV7-2 and TRBJ1-1, the CDR3 gives the full variable domain: GAGVSQSPSNKVTEKGKDVELRCDPISGHTALYWYRQSLGQGLEFLIYFQGNSAPDKSGLPSDRFSAERTGGSVSTLTIQRTQQEDSAVYLCASHWGGRNTEAFFGQGTRLTVV.

In this sample, this clonotype turned up a few times. V usage is TRBV29-1 and J usage is TRBJ2-3; D gene unclear. Germline CDR1 reads SQVTM; CDR2 reads ANQGSEA. With 8 bases removed from V and 4 bases from J, the gap between germline ends came to 25 bases. This CDR3 is built from 16 residues. This CDR3 reads CSSLVMEHGVPDTQYF. The CDR3 nucleotides are TGCAGCTCTCTGGTTATGGAGCATGGCGTACCAGATACGCAGTATTTT.

The sample holds many counts of this clonotype. The chain is built from TRBV5-1 and TRBJ2-2; D may be TRBD1 (5 bases). CDR3 length: 14 residues. V lost 3 bases to trimming and J lost 4 bases, with 10 bases between them. CDR1 SGHRS and CDR2 YFSETQ come from the germline V gene. In nucleotides, the CDR3 is TGCGCCAGCAGCTACTGGACAACCACCGGGGAGCTGTTTTTT. It is translated as CASSYWTTTGELFF.

This chain connects TRBV2 to TRBJ2-3; D is undetermined. Germline V gene sequence: CDR1 SNHLY, CDR2 FYNNEI. V lost 8 bases, J lost 0 bases, and 6 bases lay in between. The CDR3 covers 12 residues. CDR3 loop: CASGDSTDTQYF. As DNA, the CDR3 is TGTGCCAGCGGAGACAGCACAGATACGCAGTATTTT.